This note documents a single T cell receptor (beta chain) sequence. This entry belongs to a study of blood T cell repertoires in COVID-19. Across the study: There were acute and convalescent COVID-19 samples, and they came from the United States, Italy and Spain. The analysed material was cDNA or gDNA that came from T cells, B-cell-depleted T cells, or PBMCs.

V was cut by 6 bases and J by 1 base, with 9 bases left in between. Germline-derived CDR1 and CDR2 are SNHLY and FYNNEI. This CDR3 region has 13 residues. Original processing notes: The authors estimated nucleated cell counts from reference gene primer amplification. Profiling relied on immunoSEQ multiplex PCR, and the TCRdb table lists in-frame clones only, not all of them. D and trimming were read from the DNA, whereas the V and J calls and clone size are those reported in that table. The data show 95,000 to 150,000 clones, around 79% seen once. The chain joins TRBV2 to TRBJ1-1; a possible D gene is TRBD1 (6 bases). This clonotype originated in a man between 65 and 80 years old with acute or convalescent COVID-19. Input material: peripheral blood. CDR3 bases: TGTGCCAGCAGCCTACAGGGGAACACTGAAGCTTTCTTT. This gives the protein CASSLQGNTEAFF.